Here is one TCR beta chain with its context. Authors' methods: Nucleated cell counts were estimated from reference gene primer amplification. The assay was immunoSEQ multiplex PCR, and TCRdb's table has in-frame clones only and misses some. V, J and clone size reflect that table, while D and trimming were determined from the DNA. The sample lists some 240,000 clones; around 86% were seen once. The sample comes from a study of blood T cell repertoires in COVID-19. Study context: COVID-19 samples from acute and convalescent phases originated in the United States, Italy and Spain.

Recruits, aged roughly 18 to 89 years, lived in under 25 US areas. Allocation to cohorts depended on clinical history reported by the participants. The CDR3 runs 15 residues. Per germline, CDR1 SGHRS and CDR2 YFSETQ. The V end lost 0 bases, the J end lost 5 bases, and 11 bases lay between the germline ends. This clonotype originated in a woman between 40 and 55 years old with acute COVID-19. The sequencing input was PBMCs or T cells enriched from blood (not recorded which). This rearrangement joins TRBV5-1 to TRBJ1-4, with D perhaps matching TRBD1 (6 bases). CDR3 in DNA: TGCGCCAGCAGCTTGGGACAGGCAGTAAATGAAAAACTGTTTTTT. It encodes CASSLGQAVNEKLFF.